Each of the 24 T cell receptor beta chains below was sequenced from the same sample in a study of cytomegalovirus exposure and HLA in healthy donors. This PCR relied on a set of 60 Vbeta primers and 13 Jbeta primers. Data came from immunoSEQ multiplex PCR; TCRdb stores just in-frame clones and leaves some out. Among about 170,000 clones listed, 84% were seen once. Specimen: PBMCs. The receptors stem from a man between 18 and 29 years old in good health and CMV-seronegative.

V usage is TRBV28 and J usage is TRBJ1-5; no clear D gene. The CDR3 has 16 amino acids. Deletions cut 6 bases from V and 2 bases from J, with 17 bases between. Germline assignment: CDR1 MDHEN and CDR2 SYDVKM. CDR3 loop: CASSKSRGEGNQPQHF. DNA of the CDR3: TGTGCCAGCAGCAAAAGCCGGGGAGAGGGCAATCAGCCCCAGCATTTT. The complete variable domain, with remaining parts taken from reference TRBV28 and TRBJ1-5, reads DVKVTQSSRYLVKRTGEKVFLECVQDMDHENMFWYRQDPGLGLRLIYFSYDVKMKEKGDIPEGYSVSREKKERFSLILESASTNQTSMYLCASSKSRGEGNQPQHFGDGTRLSIL.

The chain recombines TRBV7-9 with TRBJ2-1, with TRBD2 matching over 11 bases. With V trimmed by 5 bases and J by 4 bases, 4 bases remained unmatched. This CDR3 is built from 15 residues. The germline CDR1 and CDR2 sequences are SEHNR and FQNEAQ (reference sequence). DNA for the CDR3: TGTGCCAGCAGCGTGGGACTAGCGGTATACAATGAGCAGTTCTTC. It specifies CASSVGLAVYNEQFF.

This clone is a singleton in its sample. DNA of the CDR3: TGTGCCAGCAGGAAGACAGGGAGCGGCTACGAGCAGTACTTC. It encodes CASRKTGSGYEQYF. The chain employs TRBV11-2 and TRBJ2-7; 7 positions match TRBD1. The CDR3 runs 14 residues. V dropped 6 bases and J dropped 3; count of bases not matched to a gene: 8. In germline, CDR1 is SGHAT, CDR2 FQNNGV.

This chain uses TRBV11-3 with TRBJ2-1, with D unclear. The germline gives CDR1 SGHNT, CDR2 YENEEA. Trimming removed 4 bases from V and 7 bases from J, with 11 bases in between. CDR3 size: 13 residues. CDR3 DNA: TGTGCCAGCAGCTGGCCCGGAGTTAATGAGCAGTTCTTC. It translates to CASSWPGVNEQFF.

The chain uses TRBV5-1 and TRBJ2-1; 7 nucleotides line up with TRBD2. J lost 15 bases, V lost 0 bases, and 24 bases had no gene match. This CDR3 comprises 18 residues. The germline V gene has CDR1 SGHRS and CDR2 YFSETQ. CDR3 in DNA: TGCGCCAGCAGCTTGGCAGTTGGGGGGGTGACGACTACCCCCCGGCGGTTCTTC. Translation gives CASSLAVGGVTTTPRRFF.

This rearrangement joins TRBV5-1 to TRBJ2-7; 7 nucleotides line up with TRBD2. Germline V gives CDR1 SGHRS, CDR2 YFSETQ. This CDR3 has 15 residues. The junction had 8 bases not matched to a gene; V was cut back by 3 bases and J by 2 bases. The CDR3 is CASSSERGRTYEQYF. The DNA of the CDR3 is TGCGCCAGCAGCTCAGAGCGGGGCCGCACCTACGAGCAGTACTTC.

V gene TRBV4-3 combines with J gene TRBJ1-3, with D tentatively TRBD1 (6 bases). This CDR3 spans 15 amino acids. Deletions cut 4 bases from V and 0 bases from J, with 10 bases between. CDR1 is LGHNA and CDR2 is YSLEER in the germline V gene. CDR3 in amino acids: CASSRDRTSGNTIYF. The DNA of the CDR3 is TGCGCCAGCAGCCGCGACAGGACCTCTGGAAACACCATATATTTT.

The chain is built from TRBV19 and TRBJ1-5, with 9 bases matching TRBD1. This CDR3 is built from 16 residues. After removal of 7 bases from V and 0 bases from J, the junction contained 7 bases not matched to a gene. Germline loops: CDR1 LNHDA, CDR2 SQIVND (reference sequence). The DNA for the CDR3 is TGTGCCAGTACCCCTGGGACAGGGTTTAGCAATCAGCCCCAGCATTTT. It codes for CASTPGTGFSNQPQHF.

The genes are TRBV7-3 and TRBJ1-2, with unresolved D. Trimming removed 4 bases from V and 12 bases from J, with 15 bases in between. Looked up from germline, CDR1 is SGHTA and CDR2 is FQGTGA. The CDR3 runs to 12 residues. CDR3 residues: CASSSYNRLHTF. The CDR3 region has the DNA TGTGCCAGCAGCTCTTACAACCGCTTACACACCTTC.

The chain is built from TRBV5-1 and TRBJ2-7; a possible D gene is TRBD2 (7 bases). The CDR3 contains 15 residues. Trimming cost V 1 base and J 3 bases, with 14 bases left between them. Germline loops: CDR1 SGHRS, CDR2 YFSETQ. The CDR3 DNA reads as TGCGCCAGCAGCTTGAGGGGGGGCGCGGGCTACGAGCAGTACTTC. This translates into CASSLRGGAGYEQYF.

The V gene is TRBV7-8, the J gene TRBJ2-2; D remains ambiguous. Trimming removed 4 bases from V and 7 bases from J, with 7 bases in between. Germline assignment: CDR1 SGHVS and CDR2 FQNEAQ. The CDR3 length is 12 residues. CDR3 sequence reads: CASSSPRGELFF. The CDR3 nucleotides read TGTGCCAGCAGCTCCCCCCGCGGGGAGCTGTTTTTT.

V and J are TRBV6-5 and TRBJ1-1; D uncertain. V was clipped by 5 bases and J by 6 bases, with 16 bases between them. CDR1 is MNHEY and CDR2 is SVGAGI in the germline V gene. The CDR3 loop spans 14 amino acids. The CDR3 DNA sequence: TGTGCCAGCAGTCTCCACGCGGTGGGTGCTGAAGCTTTCTTT. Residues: CASSLHAVGAEAFF.

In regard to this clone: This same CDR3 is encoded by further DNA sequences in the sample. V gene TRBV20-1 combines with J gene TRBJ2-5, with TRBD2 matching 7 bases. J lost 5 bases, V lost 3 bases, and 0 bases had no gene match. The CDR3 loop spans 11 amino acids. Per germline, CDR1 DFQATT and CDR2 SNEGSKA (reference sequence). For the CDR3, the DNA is TGCAGTGCTAGGGGGGGGGAGACCCAGTACTTC. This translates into CSARGGETQYF.

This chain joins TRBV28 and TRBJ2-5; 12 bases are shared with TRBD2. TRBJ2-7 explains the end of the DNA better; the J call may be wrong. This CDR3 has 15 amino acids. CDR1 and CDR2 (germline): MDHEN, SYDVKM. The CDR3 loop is CASSSRLAGDYEQYF. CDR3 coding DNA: TGTGCCAGCAGTTCTCGACTAGCGGGAGACTACGAGCAGTACTTC.

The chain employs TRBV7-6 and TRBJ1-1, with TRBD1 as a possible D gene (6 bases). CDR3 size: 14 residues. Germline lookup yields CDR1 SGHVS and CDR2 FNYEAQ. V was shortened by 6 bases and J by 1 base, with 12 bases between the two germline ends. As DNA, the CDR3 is TGTGCCAGCAGTGCACCGGGACAGAACACTGAAGCTTTCTTT. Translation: CASSAPGQNTEAFF.

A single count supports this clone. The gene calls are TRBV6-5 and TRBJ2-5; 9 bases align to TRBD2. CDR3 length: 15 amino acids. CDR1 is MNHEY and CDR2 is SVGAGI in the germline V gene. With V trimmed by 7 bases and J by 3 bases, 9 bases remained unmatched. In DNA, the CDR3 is TGTGCCAGCAAGGGATCGGCTAGCGGGGAAGAGACCCAGTACTTC. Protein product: CASKGSASGEETQYF.

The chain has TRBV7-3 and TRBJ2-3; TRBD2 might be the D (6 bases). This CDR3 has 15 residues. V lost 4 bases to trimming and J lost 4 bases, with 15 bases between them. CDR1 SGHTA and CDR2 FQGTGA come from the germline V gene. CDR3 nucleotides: TGTGCCAGCAGCTCCGGTCCGGGGGAATCAGATACGCAGTATTTT. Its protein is CASSSGPGESDTQYF. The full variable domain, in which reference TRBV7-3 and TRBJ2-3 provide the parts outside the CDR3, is GAGVSQTPSNKVTEKGKYVELRCDPISGHTALYWYRQSLGQGPEFLIYFQGTGAADDSGLPNDRFFAVRPEGSVSTLKIQRTERGDSAVYLCASSSGPGESDTQYFGPGTRLTVL.

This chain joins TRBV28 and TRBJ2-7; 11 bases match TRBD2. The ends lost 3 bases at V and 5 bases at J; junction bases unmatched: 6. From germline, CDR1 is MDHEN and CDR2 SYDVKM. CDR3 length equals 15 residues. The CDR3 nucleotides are TGTGCCAGCAGTTTGACACTAGCGGGAGTCCACGAGCAGTACTTC. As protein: CASSLTLAGVHEQYF. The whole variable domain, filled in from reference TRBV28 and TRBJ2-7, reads DVKVTQSSRYLVKRTGEKVFLECVQDMDHENMFWYRQDPGLGLRLIYFSYDVKMKEKGDIPEGYSVSREKKERFSLILESASTNQTSMYLCASSLTLAGVHEQYFGPGTRLTVT.

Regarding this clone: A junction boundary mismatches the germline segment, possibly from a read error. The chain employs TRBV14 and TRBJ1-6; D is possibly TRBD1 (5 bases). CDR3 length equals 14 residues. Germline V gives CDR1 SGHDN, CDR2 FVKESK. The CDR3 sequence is CASSTRTPDSPLHF. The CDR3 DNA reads TGTGCCAGCAGTACCAGGACACCTGATTCTCCCCTCCACTTT. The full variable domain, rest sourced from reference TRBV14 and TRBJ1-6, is EAGVTQFPSHSVIEKGQTVTLRCDPISGHDNLYWYRRVMGKEIKFLLHFVKESKQDESGMPNNRFLAERTGGTYSTLKVQPAELEDSGVYFCASSTRTPDSPLHFGNGTRLTVT.

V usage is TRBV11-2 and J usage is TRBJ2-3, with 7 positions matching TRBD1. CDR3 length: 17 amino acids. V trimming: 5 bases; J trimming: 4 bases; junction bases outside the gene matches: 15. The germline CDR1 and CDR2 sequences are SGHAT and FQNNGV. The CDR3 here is CASSLRQGDRLSDTQYF. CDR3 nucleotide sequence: TGTGCCAGCAGCCTTCGACAGGGCGATAGGTTGTCAGATACGCAGTATTTT.

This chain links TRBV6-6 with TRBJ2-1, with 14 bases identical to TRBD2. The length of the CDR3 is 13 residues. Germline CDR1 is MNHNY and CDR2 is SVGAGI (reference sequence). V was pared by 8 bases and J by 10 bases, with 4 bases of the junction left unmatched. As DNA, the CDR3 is TGTGCCAGCTGGACTAGCGGGGGGTCCGAGCAGTTCTTC. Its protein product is CASWTSGGSEQFF.

CDR3 nucleotides: TGTGCCAGCAGCCCGACCCATGACAGGGCAGAAGCTTTCTTT. Its translation: CASSPTHDRAEAFF. The genes are TRBV6-6 and TRBJ1-1, with TRBD1 matching over 7 bases. The CDR3 is made up of 14 amino acids. Germline trimming cut 6 bases from V and 8 bases from J; bases unmatched to any gene: 12. Germline V gene data show CDR1 as MNHNY and CDR2 as SVGAGI (reference sequence).

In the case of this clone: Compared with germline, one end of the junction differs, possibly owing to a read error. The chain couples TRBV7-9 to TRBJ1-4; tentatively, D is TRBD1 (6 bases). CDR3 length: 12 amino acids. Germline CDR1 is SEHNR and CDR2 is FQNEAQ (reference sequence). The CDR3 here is CSSSSQGEKLFF. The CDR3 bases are TGTTCCAGCAGCTCCCAGGGGGAAAAACTGTTTTTT.

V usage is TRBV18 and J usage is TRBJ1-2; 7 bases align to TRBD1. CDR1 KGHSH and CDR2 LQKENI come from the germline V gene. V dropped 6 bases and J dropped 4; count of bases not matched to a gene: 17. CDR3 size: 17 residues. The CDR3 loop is CASSSGVDRTGLYGYTF. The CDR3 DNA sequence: TGTGCCAGCTCCTCGGGGGTGGACAGGACGGGACTCTATGGCTACACCTTC.